This T cell receptor (beta chain) appears in the sequencing data of a study of shared clonotypes between healthy human individuals. Whole-study findings and limits: Apart from blood, nothing was sampled; tissue repertoires likely differ. Unshared clonotypes carried lower generation probabilities than those common to all four donors.

This clone was counted a single time. Its antigen remains unknown. Measured with immunoSEQ multiplex PCR; TCRdb has only the in-frame clones, and not every one. The table shows 1,400,000 or so clones, with approximately 98.5% occurring only once. Germline V gives CDR1 SGHKS, CDR2 YYEKEE (reference sequence). V dropped 3 bases and J dropped 4; count of bases not matched to a gene: 4. The CDR3 loop spans 16 amino acids. The chain uses TRBV5-5 and TRBJ2-1, with 13 bases fitting TRBD2. The material sequenced was naive CD4+ T cells sorted from blood. Documented subset: CD45RA+ positively selected. This TCR was recovered from a man aged 25-40 years in good health. The CDR3 DNA reads as TGTGCCAGCAGCTCCAGGGGACTAGCGGGGTACAATGAGCAGTTCTTC. Amino acid sequence: CASSSRGLAGYNEQFF.